Listed below are T cell receptor beta chains from one sample, sequenced in a study of T cell changes during pregnancy in multiple sclerosis. TCRdb's copy holds only in-frame clones and misses some; the assay was immunoSEQ multiplex PCR. In the table there are under 40,000 clones, 85% to 95% of which are singletons. The sample consisted of CD4+ T cells from peripheral blood mononuclear cells, taken in the second trimester of pregnancy. All receptors come from a female donor with multiple sclerosis, enrolled in a pregnancy study. Both conserved end residues are part of each CDR3. A D gene is named only where the DNA matches it firmly. The size field is filled for only some rows; it gives once, few, many or a size class.

size: NA
D: TRBD1
V: TRBV2
J: TRBJ1-1
DNA: TGTGCCAGCAGTGAAAATTGGGGGACAGGTGAAGCTTTCTTT
CDR3: CASSENWGTGEAFF

size: NA
D: NA
V: TRBV19
J: TRBJ2-3
DNA: TGTGCCAGTAGTACCCAGGGGACAGATACGCAGTATTTT
CDR3: CASSTQGTDTQYF

size: NA
D: NA
V: TRBV6-1
J: TRBJ2-3
DNA: TGTGCCAGCAGCCCAGCAGATACGCAGTATTTT
CDR3: CASSPADTQYF

size: NA
D: NA
V: TRBV10-3
J: TRBJ2-2
DNA: TGTGCCATCAGTGCGGAGGACACCGGGGAGCTGTTTTTT
CDR3: CAISAEDTGELFF

size: NA
D: NA
V: TRBV7-9
J: TRBJ1-2
DNA: TGTGCCAGCAGCTCGACTCGGGGAACGAACTATGGCTACACCTTC
CDR3: CASSSTRGTNYGYTF

size: NA
D: NA
V: TRBV11-2
J: TRBJ2-5
DNA: TGTGCCAGCAGCTACGGGACAGCCTCCACCGGGGGGACCCAGTACTTC
CDR3: CASSYGTASTGGTQYF

size: NA
D: TRBD2
V: TRBV7-7
J: TRBJ2-3
DNA: TGTGCCAGCAGCTTAGGTCTAGCGGGAAACACAGATACGCAGTATTTT
CDR3: CASSLGLAGNTDTQYF

size: NA
D: NA
V: TRBV19
J: TRBJ1-1
DNA: TGTGCCAGTAGTATATCGGACTTTTCCATCACTGAAGCTTTCTTT
CDR3: CASSISDFSITEAFF

size: NA
D: TRBD1
V: TRBV5-1
J: TRBJ1-3
DNA: TGCGCCAGCAGCTTGATACAGGGGGCTGGAAACACCATATATTTT
CDR3: CASSLIQGAGNTIYF

size: NA
D: NA
V: TRBV5-4
J: TRBJ2-7
DNA: TGTGCCAGCAGCTTTCCTCTAGCTGGGGAGCAGTACTTC
CDR3: CASSFPLAGEQYF

size: once
D: TRBD2
V: TRBV11-2
J: TRBJ2-2
DNA: TGTGCCAGCATTGGACTAGCGGGAAACACCGGGGAGCTGTTTTTT
CDR3: CASIGLAGNTGELFF

size: NA
D: NA
V: TRBV2
J: TRBJ2-1
DNA: TGTGCCAGCAGTGTACGCAGCGGAGCTAATGAGCAGTTCTTC
CDR3: CASSVRSGANEQFF

size: NA
D: NA
V: TRBV10-2
J: TRBJ2-5
DNA: TGCGCCAGCAGTGAGTTACTAACCCCAGAGACCCAGTACTTC
CDR3: CASSELLTPETQYF

size: NA
D: NA
V: TRBV5-4
J: TRBJ2-1
DNA: TGTGCCAGCAGCACCCGAGGTGAGCAGTTCTTC
CDR3: CASSTRGEQFF

size: NA
D: TRBD1
V: TRBV7-2
J: TRBJ1-5
DNA: TGTGCCAGCAGCTTATTTATGGCCGGGACAGGGCTCGCCGATCAGCCCCAGCATTTT
CDR3: CASSLFMAGTGLADQPQHF

size: NA
D: NA
V: TRBV10-3
J: TRBJ1-5
DNA: TGTGCCATCAGACAGGGATTTAATCAGCCCCAGCATTTT
CDR3: CAIRQGFNQPQHF

size: few
D: TRBD1
V: TRBV27
J: TRBJ1-1
DNA: TGTGCCAGCAGTAAGGGACAGGGGGCACGGAACACTGAAGCTTTCTTT
CDR3: CASSKGQGARNTEAFF

size: NA
D: NA
V: TRBV6-5
J: TRBJ2-7
DNA: TGTGCCAGCAGTTACGACTTAACCTACGAGCAGTACTTC
CDR3: CASSYDLTYEQYF

size: NA
D: NA
V: TRBV6-5
J: TRBJ2-7
DNA: TGTGCCAGCAGTTACGCCCCCCCCGGAGTCTACGAGCAGTACTTC
CDR3: CASSYAPPGVYEQYF

size: NA
D: TRBD1
V: TRBV4-2
J: TRBJ2-1
DNA: TGTGCCAGCAGCCAGAGTATAAGGACAGGGGGGAATGAGCAGTTCTTC
CDR3: CASSQSIRTGGNEQFF

size: once
D: NA
V: TRBV7-6
J: TRBJ2-2
DNA: TGTGCCAGCAGCAGGACAGTTAACACCGGGGAGCTGTTTTTT
CDR3: CASSRTVNTGELFF

size: NA
D: NA
V: TRBV18
J: TRBJ2-3
DNA: TGTGCCAGCTCACCCCCCTCCACAGATACGCAGTATTTT
CDR3: CASSPPSTDTQYF

size: few
D: TRBD1
V: TRBV9
J: TRBJ2-7
DNA: TGTGCCAGCAGCGTATCCGACAGGGGCTACCTCTACGAGCAGTACTTC
CDR3: CASSVSDRGYLYEQYF

size: NA
D: TRBD2
V: TRBV30
J: TRBJ2-5
DNA: TGTGCCTGGAGTGGGGGGGGTGGGCAAGAGACCCAGTACTTC
CDR3: CAWSGGGGQETQYF

size: NA
D: NA
V: TRBV4-2
J: TRBJ2-6
DNA: TGTGCCAGCAGCCAAGAACGTTACGGGAGCTCTGGGGCCAACGTCCTGACTTTC
CDR3: CASSQERYGSSGANVLTF

size: NA
D: TRBD1
V: TRBV11-2
J: TRBJ1-2
DNA: TGTGCCAGCAGCTCCCTGACAGGGGGGACCTTC
CDR3: CASSSLTGGTF

size: NA
D: TRBD2
V: TRBV10-3
J: TRBJ2-7
DNA: TGTGCCATCAGCGGGGGGGCCGGGGGGGCCTACGAGCAGTACTTC
CDR3: CAISGGAGGAYEQYF

size: once
D: TRBD2
V: TRBV7-9
J: TRBJ2-2
DNA: TGTGCCAGCAGCTTGACTAGCAACACCGGGGAGCTGTTTTTT
CDR3: CASSLTSNTGELFF

size: NA
D: TRBD1
V: TRBV7-2
J: TRBJ2-7
DNA: TGTGCCAGCAGCGCTAACCTCGCCGGGACAGGGTACGAGCAGTACTTC
CDR3: CASSANLAGTGYEQYF

size: NA
D: TRBD1
V: TRBV7-3
J: TRBJ1-2
DNA: TGTGCCAGCTCCGGGACAGGGAACTATGGCTACACCTTC
CDR3: CASSGTGNYGYTF

size: NA
D: TRBD1
V: TRBV19
J: TRBJ2-3
DNA: TGTGCCAGTAGTTATGCCTACTGGACAGGGGGCACAGATACGCAGTATTTT
CDR3: CASSYAYWTGGTDTQYF

size: NA
D: NA
V: TRBV12-5
J: TRBJ1-4
DNA: TGTGCTAGTGGTTTGGCGCGACAGATTAATGAAAAACTGTTTTTT
CDR3: CASGLARQINEKLFF

size: NA
D: TRBD1
V: TRBV19
J: TRBJ2-4
DNA: TGTGCCAGTAGTATAGGTCCGGGACAGGGGGGTTCTCGAGCCAAAAACATTCAGTACTTC
CDR3: CASSIGPGQGGSRAKNIQYF

size: NA
D: TRBD1
V: TRBV18
J: TRBJ2-3
DNA: TGTGCCAGCTCAGCTGCAGGGGGCGGTGCAGATACGCAGTATTTT
CDR3: CASSAAGGGADTQYF

size: NA
D: TRBD1
V: TRBV25-1
J: TRBJ2-3
DNA: TGTGCCAGCAGTGAGGGACAGCCCAGCACAGATACGCAGTATTTT
CDR3: CASSEGQPSTDTQYF

size: medium-sized
D: TRBD1
V: TRBV11-2
J: TRBJ1-1
DNA: TGTGCCAGCAGCTTGGGGGGACAGACCAGCTTATCTGAAGCTTTCTTT
CDR3: CASSLGGQTSLSEAFF

size: NA
D: NA
V: TRBV7-9
J: TRBJ2-7
DNA: TGTGCCAGCAGCCCTATTTCCGGGACATTCTACGAGCAGTACTTC
CDR3: CASSPISGTFYEQYF

size: NA
D: NA
V: TRBV6-1
J: TRBJ1-6
DNA: TGTGCCAGCAGTGAAAAGGGTAACAGGGATAATTCACCCCTCCACTTT
CDR3: CASSEKGNRDNSPLHF

size: few
D: NA
V: TRBV9
J: TRBJ2-3
DNA: TGTGCCAGCAGCGTAGCGGGGAGAAACACAGATACGCAGTATTTT
CDR3: CASSVAGRNTDTQYF

size: NA
D: TRBD2
V: TRBV9
J: TRBJ2-1
DNA: TGTGCCAGCAGCGTAGCGGGAGGGGGGAATGAGCAGTTCTTC
CDR3: CASSVAGGGNEQFF